This entry is about one T cell receptor (beta chain). Its antigen is unknown. Per-base quality was not reported, and no clone a single base away is much larger than it. The treatment or condition label for this specimen denotes: allogeneic hematopoietic cell transplantation with graft depleted of TCRalphabeta T cells and CD19 B cells. Transplant recipients were children who received TCRalphabeta/CD19-depleted allogeneic hematopoietic cell grafts. These data originate in a study of T-cell reconstitution after alpha-beta-depleted transplantation in children (dated by TCRdb to the mid-2010s). As for the study more broadly: T-cell immune reconstitution after TCRalphabeta/CD19-depleted allogeneic hematopoietic cell transplantation in children was quantitatively tracked in the study by means of TCR repertoire profiling. Summary of the overall study and its limitations: In some patients, high TCRbeta diversity at day 60 was attributed to recipient T cells and intrathymic progenitors that had survived conditioning. The apparently early recovery of alphabetaT-cell counts about two months after transplant reportedly depended on only several hundred rapidly expanded clones that came from non-depleted graft cells. Over subsequent months, a decline in hyperexpanded clone frequencies was noted, and after one year, T-cell counts and TCRbeta diversity were mostly ascribed to newly produced T cells.

Libraries were prepared through PCR. The instrument given in TCRdb is Illumina HiSeq 2500. TCR libraries were prepared with molecular barcoding, using unique molecular identifiers to normalize TCRbeta repertoire quantification. TCRdb redid the processing of the public reads, applying fastp at Q25 and MiXCR, and retained in-frame beta chains. Every CDR3 protein is listed once, alongside the most common genes and DNA of its rows. Recorded for this sample are 330,000 or so distinct CDR3 sequences; almost 8% of them occurred a single time. The top ten clonotypes cover approximately 8.6% of the sample. Trimming costs V 5 bases and J 5 bases, and their ends lie 15 bases apart. CDR1 MNHNS and CDR2 SASEGT are derived from the germline V gene. The CDR3 runs 15 amino acids, cysteine and phenylalanine included. Only the CDR3 portion is preserved as DNA: 45 bases, with reading frame beginning at the first base.

Here the sequenced sample was peripheral blood, taken 360 days after TCRalphabeta/CD19-depleted stem cell transplant. The TCR originated in a female patient aged 2-9 years who had a stem cell transplant for Fanconi anemia, so the T cells may come from the graft donor. This chain joins TRBV6-1 to TRBJ2-2; the D region possibly corresponds to TRBD1 (6 bases align). CDR3 sequence: CASSPWDKPTGELFF. DNA sequence: TGTGCCAGCAGTCCCTGGGACAAGCCTACCGGGGAGCTGTTTTTT.